This TCR beta chain appears in the sequencing data of a study of cytomegalovirus exposure and HLA in healthy donors (dated 2017 in TCRdb). Study-level background: In an earlier analysis of 550 to 750 of the donors, about 260 Gb of sequence data and 117 million unique TCR beta sequences from approximately 180 million T cells were reported. HLA typing covered class I and class II loci at four-digit resolution. Every repertoire in the discovery cohort had been generated on one and the same sequencing platform. Besides the first cohort of roughly 660 subjects, a separate validation cohort made up of over 100 different subjects was used. An early release that covered several hundred HLA-typed donors contained around 330 gigabases of sequencing data and tens of millions of unique TCR sequences. In a later genetic analysis, genome-wide SNP genotypes for about three fifths of the roughly 670 donors were used, and that subset was treated as a discovery cohort. Among several hundred genotyped donors of the cohort, an average of around 240,000 unique TCR beta nucleotide sequences was sequenced per donor, of which roughly 18% were non-productive. Rather than drawing on any new phenotypic data, the later analysis identified candidate immune exposures from TCR beta sequences and the way those sequences occurred across donors. To predict cytomegalovirus infection status, the study brought together high-throughput TCR immunosequencing, statistical association of individual TCRs with disease status, and machine learning. Donor age, sex, ethnicity and CMV serostatus were compiled alongside the repertoire data. An earlier analysis of 500 to 650 of the donors applied high-throughput TCR beta sequencing to assess whether each TCR beta V gene segment acted as functional or pseudogenic. The number of donors typed differed by locus, with 629-630 for A, B, C, DRB1 and DQB1, about 500 for DQA1, about 610 for DPA1, and about 450 for DPB1. Among the roughly 400 genotyped donors, around 81% belonged to the genetic ancestry cluster associated with self-reported Caucasian donors. Roughly 5 DR-DQ haplotypes were handled as single units for association and clustering, since linkage in the cohort was strong. The study profiled the T cell repertoires of hundreds of subjects by immunosequencing and related them to cytomegalovirus serostatus. The aim of the study was to test whether cataloging public T cell receptors could identify signatures of past pathogen exposure. To study patterns of TCR occurrence, a later analysis re-analyzed previously published TCR beta repertoires from 500 to 850 donors and added high-resolution HLA genotyping.

The CDR3, cysteine through phenylalanine, is 13 amino acids long. Of all the DNA, just the CDR3 is kept, 39 bases in frame from base 1. From a lookup of the germline V gene (reference sequence), CDR1 and CDR2 are SEHNR and FQNEAQ. Here V drops 0 bases and J drops 6 bases, and the junction holds 1 base not matched to any gene. The paper's findings and limits, for the study overall: The authors suggested that the approach could potentially be extended to other disease states and immunological phenotypes. In a later analysis, the rate of TCR association differed among HLA loci, with DRB1 alleles having the most associated TCRs and HLA-C alleles having the fewest. A cluster of highly shared sequence variants was judged likely to represent a technical artifact of the sequencing pipeline. Roughly uniform sequencing depth across donors was assumed in presence/absence analyses, although this assumption may not hold. HLA typing was unavailable for some donors at each locus, so association tests used only the typed subset. A total of some 180 TCR beta chains were listed by the study as associated with cytomegalovirus. Most TCR sequences were seen in very few donors, while some public TCRs were found in many individuals. An association between a missense DCLRE1C variant and V-gene and J-gene trimming of TCR beta chains was found in a later genetic analysis and replicated in an independent cohort. In a later analysis, around 15,000 TCR beta sequences were associated with specific HLA alleles at a false discovery rate of 0.05. A later analysis found that most CMV-associated TCR beta chains appeared HLA-restricted, with HLA associations seemingly driven largely by CMV exposure. According to a later analysis, parvovirus B19, influenza, CMV and Epstein-Barr virus appeared linked to several top co-occurrence clusters. Because counts were too low, around 18 rarely observed V segments, including chromosome 9 orphons, were left out of the earlier analysis of several hundred of the donors. In an earlier analysis of about 550 of the donors, most TCR beta V segments were observed in productive rearrangements about 87% or about 30% of the time, broadly matching IMGT annotations. In a later analysis, HLA-associated TCR beta chains showed more clonal expansion and lower generation probabilities than non-associated chains that were equally common. For the cohort, immune exposure information was limited to CMV serostatus. In this cohort, only TCR beta chains were sequenced, and detectable features were limited by the absence of alpha or paired-chain data. Assigning TCR associations to individual alleles was difficult when HLA alleles, especially DR and DQ, strongly co-occurred. Linkage disequilibrium might explain the correlated functional status among segregating V segments, but an unknown experimental factor could not be ruled out. The classifier was reported to diagnose cytomegalovirus status with high specificity and sensitivity in both the original cohort and the validation cohort. In a later genetic analysis, fewer N-insertions in productive TCRs were reported among donors in an Asian-associated ancestry cluster than the approximately 710-donor mean. In vitro tests confirmed that three of the cytomegalovirus-associated TCR beta chains recognize cytomegalovirus antigens. Some IMGT-functional V segments, including TRBV6-2 and TRBV6-3, could not be distinguished by the 87-base-pair reads and were therefore excluded. A further reported finding was that TCR beta sequences accurately predicted the HLA-A and HLA-B alleles for most subjects in the first cohort.

Library prep was done by the immunoSEQ multiplex PCR assay. A mixture of 60 forward primers for TCR Vbeta segments and 13 reverse primers for TCR Jbeta segments was used in the multiplex PCR. A multiplex PCR assay on genomic DNA amplified the CDR3 region of rearranged TCR beta genes. On the Illumina HiSeq System, the amplified TCR beta libraries were sequenced as 87-base-pair reads. The study's processing was this. In a later analysis, roughly 80 million unique TCR beta chains were counted across the 650 to 750 repertoires, and about 10 million of these chains were shared by at least two donors. To remove PCR and sequencing errors, raw reads were error-corrected and collapsed into unique sequences using a nearest-neighbor algorithm that merged closely related sequences. To assign V, D and J gene segments, CDR3 sequences were aligned to IMGT reference sequences. For a sequence to be retained, at least a six-nucleotide match to both a V gene segment and a J gene segment was required. A rearrangement was called productive if the CDR3 had no stop codons and remained in frame with V and J, and every other rearrangement was called non-productive. Following IMGT convention, CDR3 was defined as the stretch from the second conserved V-encoded cysteine up to the conserved J-encoded phenylalanine. The earlier analysis of roughly 590 of the donors excluded any sequence lacking an unambiguous match to a single V gene segment. In an earlier analysis of a few hundred of the donors, V segments were called functional above 56.7% productive rearrangements and were called segregating when the between-donor standard deviation exceeded 5%. A statistical classification framework was built for diagnosing cytomegalovirus status from the catalog of TCR beta chain sequences. V and J gene assignment, in a later analysis, came from comparing TCR nucleotide sequences with IMGT/GENE-DB human TR gene sequences. The TCRdist pipeline was used in a later analysis to assign CDR3 sequences and most-parsimonious VDJ recombination scenarios. In a later analysis, each TCR beta chain was defined by its CDR3 amino acid sequence together with its V-gene family, and reads without a unique V-gene family were excluded. As a way to deal with suspected cross-contamination and a sequencing artifact, a later analysis dropped 450 to 600 nucleotide sequences that were highly shared and had low generation probability. In a later analysis, a clonal expansion index was calculated for each public chain from normalized within-repertoire ranks of inferred template counts. In a later analysis, generation probabilities were computed using a VDJ recombination model fitted to out-of-frame rearrangements, and the results were checked against IGoR. In a later analysis, hypergeometric tests were used to score TCR-TCR, TCR-HLA and TCR-CMV co-occurrence, with a repertoire-size bias correction applied to TCR pairs. False discovery rates were estimated in a later analysis by permuting HLA or CMV assignments 20 times. A later analysis grouped co-occurring TCRs with DBSCAN, adding TCRdist sequence similarity when clustering within HLA-allele-positive subsets. For co-occurrence clustering, repertoires with fewer than 30,000 or more than 120,000 public chains were excluded, along with five repertoires with anomalous nucleotide sharing. TCRdb's version of the immuneACCESS table is confined to in-frame rearrangements and falls short of the full clone set. An unresolved V gene accounts for under half of the shortfall where checked; the remainder is of unknown origin. V and J calls and clone size are given by that table; D and trimming were obtained from the DNA. Across this sample there are over 110,000 clones, with more than 75% seen only once. The top ten hold about 2.9% of the sample.

This clone came up a few times. No antigen is known for it. No base qualities exist here, and no much larger clone lies one base off it. In total, just over 650 healthy bone marrow donors made up the cohort. At the time of sampling, all cohort members were nominally healthy, though unrecorded immune exposures were likely present. The donor was CMV seronegative and was included in the group of hundreds of seronegative cohort members. Each donor provided a peripheral blood sample, and peripheral blood mononuclear cells were used for TCR beta sequencing. The Qiagen DNeasy Blood Extraction Kit was used to extract genomic DNA from the blood cell samples.

This TCR came from a female donor in good health and CMV-seronegative. The sample consisted of PBMCs. This receptor chain uses TRBV7-9 and TRBJ2-7; 8 nucleotides in the junction match TRBD1. The nucleotide sequence is given as TGTGCCAGCAGCTTAGCGGGGACAGGCGAGCAGTACTTC. It specifies CASSLAGTGEQYF.